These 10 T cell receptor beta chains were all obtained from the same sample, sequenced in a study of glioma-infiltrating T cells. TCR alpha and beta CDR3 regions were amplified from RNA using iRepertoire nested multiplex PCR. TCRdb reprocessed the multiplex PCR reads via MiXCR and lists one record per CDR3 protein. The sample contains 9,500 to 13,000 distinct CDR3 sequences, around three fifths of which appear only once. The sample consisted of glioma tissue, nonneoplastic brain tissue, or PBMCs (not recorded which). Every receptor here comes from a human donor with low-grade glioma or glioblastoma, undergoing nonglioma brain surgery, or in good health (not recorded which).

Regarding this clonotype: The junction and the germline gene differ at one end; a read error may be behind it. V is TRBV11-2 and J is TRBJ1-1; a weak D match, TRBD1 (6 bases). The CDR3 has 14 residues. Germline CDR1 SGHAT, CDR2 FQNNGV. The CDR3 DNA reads TGTGCCAGCAGCCTATCCGCAGGGGCAACTGAAGCTCTCTTT. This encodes CASSLSAGATEALF.

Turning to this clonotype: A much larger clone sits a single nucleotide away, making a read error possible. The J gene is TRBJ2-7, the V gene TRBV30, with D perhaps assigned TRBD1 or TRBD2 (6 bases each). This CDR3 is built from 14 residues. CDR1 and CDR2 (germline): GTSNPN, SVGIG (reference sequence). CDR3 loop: CAWSRIGGIYQQYF. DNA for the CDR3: TGTGCCTGGAGTCGGATCGGGGGCATCTACCAGCAGTACTTC.

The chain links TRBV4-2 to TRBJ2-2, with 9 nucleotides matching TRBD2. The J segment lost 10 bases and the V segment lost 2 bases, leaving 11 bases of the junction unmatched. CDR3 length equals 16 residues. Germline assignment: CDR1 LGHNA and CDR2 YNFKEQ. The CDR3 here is CASSQFSGSSYAELFF. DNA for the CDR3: TGTGCCAGCAGCCAATTTAGCGGGAGCTCTTACGCGGAGCTGTTTTTT.

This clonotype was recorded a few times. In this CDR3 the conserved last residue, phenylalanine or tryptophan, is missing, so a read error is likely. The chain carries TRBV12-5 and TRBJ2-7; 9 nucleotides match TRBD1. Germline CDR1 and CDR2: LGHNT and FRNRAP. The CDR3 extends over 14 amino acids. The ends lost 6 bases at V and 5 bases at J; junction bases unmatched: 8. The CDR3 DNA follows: TGTGCTAGTGGCCCCGGACAGGGGCGGGACGAGCAGTACCTC. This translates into CASGPGQGRDEQYL.

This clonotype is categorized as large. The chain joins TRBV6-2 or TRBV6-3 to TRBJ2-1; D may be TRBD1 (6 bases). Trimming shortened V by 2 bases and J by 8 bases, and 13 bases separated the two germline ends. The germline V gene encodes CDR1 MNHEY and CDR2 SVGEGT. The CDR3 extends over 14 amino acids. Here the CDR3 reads CASSYGTSFDEQFF. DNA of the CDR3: TGTGCCAGCAGTTACGGGACAAGCTTCGATGAGCAGTTCTTC.

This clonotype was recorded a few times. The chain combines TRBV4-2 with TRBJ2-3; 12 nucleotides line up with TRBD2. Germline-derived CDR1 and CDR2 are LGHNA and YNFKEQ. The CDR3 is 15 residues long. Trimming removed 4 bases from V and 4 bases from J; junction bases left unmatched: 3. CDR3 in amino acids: CASSPLAGGSDTQYF. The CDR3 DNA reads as TGTGCCAGCAGCCCACTAGCGGGAGGTTCAGATACGCAGTATTTT.

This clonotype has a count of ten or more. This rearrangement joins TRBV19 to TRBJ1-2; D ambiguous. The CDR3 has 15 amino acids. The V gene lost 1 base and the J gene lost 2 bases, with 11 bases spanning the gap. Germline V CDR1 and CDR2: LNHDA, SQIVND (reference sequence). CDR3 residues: CASSIVSAGNYGYTF. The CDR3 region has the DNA TGTGCCAGTAGTATAGTCTCCGCGGGGAACTATGGCTACACCTTC.

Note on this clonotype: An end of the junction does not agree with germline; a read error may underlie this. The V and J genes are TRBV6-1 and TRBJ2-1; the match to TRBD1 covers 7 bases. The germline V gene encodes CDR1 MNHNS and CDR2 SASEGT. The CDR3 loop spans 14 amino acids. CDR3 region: CASSTGVGSADEQF. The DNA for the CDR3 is TGTGCCAGCAGTACAGGGGTAGGTAGTGCGGATGAGCAGTTC.

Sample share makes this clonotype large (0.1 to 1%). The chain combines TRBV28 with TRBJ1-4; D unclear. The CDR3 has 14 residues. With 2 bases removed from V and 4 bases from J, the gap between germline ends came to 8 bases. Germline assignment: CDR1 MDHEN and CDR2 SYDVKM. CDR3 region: CASSLHGNNEKLFF. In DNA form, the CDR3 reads TGTGCCAGCAGTTTACACGGAAATAATGAAAAACTGTTTTTT.

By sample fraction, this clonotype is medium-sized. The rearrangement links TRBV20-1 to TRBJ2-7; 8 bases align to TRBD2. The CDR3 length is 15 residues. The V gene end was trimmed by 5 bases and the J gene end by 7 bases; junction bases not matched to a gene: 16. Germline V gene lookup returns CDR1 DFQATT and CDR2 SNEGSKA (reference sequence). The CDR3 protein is CSAGAPGLGVLEQYF. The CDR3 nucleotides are TGCAGTGCTGGTGCCCCGGGACTAGGGGTTTTGGAGCAGTACTTC.